A single sample is the source of the 15 T cell receptor beta chains below, sequenced in a study of blood T cell repertoires in COVID-19. Sequencing used immunoSEQ multiplex PCR; TCRdb keeps in-frame clones, though not all of them. The sample has a few hundred thousand clones, 88% seen once. Material for sequencing was PBMCs or T cells enriched from blood (not recorded which). The receptors originated from a man aged 25 to 40 who had recovered from COVID-19.

CDR3 DNA: TGTGCCAGCAGTTTGTCGGGGTTGGGAAACACCATATATTTT. Amino acids: CASSLSGLGNTIYF. The genes are TRBV28 and TRBJ1-3; D is undetermined. From germline, CDR1 is MDHEN and CDR2 SYDVKM. Trimming removed 3 bases from V and 4 bases from J, with 10 bases in between. This CDR3 is 14 amino acids long.

Worth noting for this clone: This specimen includes other DNA sequences encoding the same CDR3. The V gene is TRBV4-1, the J gene TRBJ1-5; no reliable D call. The V and J ends lost 3 bases and 4 bases respectively, with 7 bases between them. The CDR3 runs to 13 residues. Germline CDR1 and CDR2: MGHRA and YSYEKL. The CDR3 loop is CASSHSGNQPQHF. CDR3 in DNA: TGCGCCAGCAGCCACTCGGGGAATCAGCCCCAGCATTTT.

V is TRBV5-6 and J is TRBJ1-2; 8 bases are a match to TRBD1. Germline V gene lookup returns CDR1 SGHDT and CDR2 YYEEEE. The J segment lost 8 bases and the V segment lost 0 bases, leaving 6 bases of the junction unmatched. This CDR3 contains 14 residues. The CDR3: CASSLGSGGAGYTF. Here the CDR3 DNA reads TGTGCCAGCAGCTTGGGTTCAGGGGGCGCGGGCTACACCTTC.

This rearrangement joins TRBV2 to TRBJ2-1, with D perhaps matching TRBD2 (6 bases). Trimming removed 11 bases at V and 6 bases at J, with 20 bases between. The germline gives CDR1 SNHLY, CDR2 FYNNEI. This CDR3 is built from 14 residues. The CDR3 spells CASVGSFRGNEQFF. In DNA, the CDR3 is TGTGCCTCCGTCGGGAGCTTTCGAGGCAATGAGCAGTTCTTC. Filled out from reference TRBV2 and TRBJ2-1, the complete variable domain reads EPEVTQTPSHQVTQMGQEVILRCVPISNHLYFYWYRQILGQKVEFLVSFYNNEISEKSEIFDDQFSVERPDGSNFTLKIRSTKLEDSAMYFCASVGSFRGNEQFFGPGTRLTVL.

The chain employs TRBV5-1 and TRBJ1-1; a possible D gene is TRBD1 (5 bases). This CDR3 has 12 residues. Trimming shortened V by 3 bases and J by 7 bases, and 10 bases separated the two germline ends. The germline V gene encodes CDR1 SGHRS and CDR2 YFSETQ. The DNA of the CDR3 is TGCGCCAGCAGCTCTGGACAATATGAAGCTTTCTTT. Translation: CASSSGQYEAFF.

The V call is TRBV7-8, the J call TRBJ2-7, with D maybe TRBD1 (6 bases). V dropped 5 bases and J dropped 3 bases, with 17 bases sitting between them. This CDR3 is 15 amino acids long. Germline V gives CDR1 SGHVS, CDR2 FQNEAQ. CDR3 amino acids: CASSPKRQGGYEQYF. The CDR3 region has the DNA TGTGCCAGCAGCCCAAAGAGGCAAGGGGGCTACGAGCAGTACTTC.

This clone was observed once. The chain recombines TRBV9 with TRBJ2-1; TRBD2 matches at 8 bases. The CDR3 consists of 15 residues. From germline, CDR1 is SGDLS and CDR2 YYNGEE. V gave up 3 bases and J gave up 2 bases; unmatched junction bases: 4. CDR3 nucleotides: TGTGCCAGCAGCGCAGGGACTAGTGCCTACAATGAGCAGTTCTTC. This sequence encodes CASSAGTSAYNEQFF.

The chain is built from TRBV5-4 and TRBJ1-4; 9 bases map to TRBD1. Per the germline V gene, CDR1 is SGHNT and CDR2 is YYREEE (reference sequence). V was pared by 4 bases and J by 7 bases, with 5 bases of the junction left unmatched. The CDR3 totals 14 residues. The CDR3 DNA is TGTGCCAGCAGCCGGACAGGGGAGGCTGAAAAACTGTTTTTT. Translation gives CASSRTGEAEKLFF.

The rearrangement joins TRBV5-4 to TRBJ1-2; D is ambiguous. Per the germline V gene, CDR1 is SGHNT and CDR2 is YYREEE (reference sequence). The CDR3 runs 14 residues. V lost 5 bases and J lost 7, with 18 bases in between. CDR3 residues: CASSPGPREGGYTF. CDR3 DNA sequence: TGTGCCAGCAGTCCCGGGCCCCGGGAGGGTGGCTACACCTTC. Supplemented by reference TRBV5-4 and TRBJ1-2, the full variable domain reads ETGVTQSPTHLIKTRGQQVTLRCSSQSGHNTVSWYQQALGQGPQFIFQYYREEENGRGNFPPRFSGLQFPNYSSELNVNALELDDSALYLCASSPGPREGGYTFGSGTRLTVV.

This clone was picked up one time. The chain recombines TRBV28 with TRBJ1-2, with no clear D. The CDR3 spans 14 residues. The V and J ends lost 10 bases and 0 bases respectively, with 15 bases between them. The germline V gene encodes CDR1 MDHEN and CDR2 SYDVKM. The CDR3 sequence is CATQFITANYGYTF. The CDR3, as DNA: TGTGCCACCCAGTTTATTACCGCTAACTATGGCTACACCTTC.

The rearrangement links TRBV3-1 (or the pseudogene TRBV3-2) to TRBJ2-2, with a possible D match to TRBD1 (6 bases). Looked up from germline, CDR1 is LGHDT and CDR2 is YNNKEL (reference sequence). V gave up 5 bases and J gave up 2 bases, with 12 bases separating them. The CDR3 consists of 15 residues. The CDR3 DNA reads TGTGCCAGCAGCTTACAGGGTCCAAACACCGGGGAGCTGTTTTTT. This encodes CASSLQGPNTGELFF.

This clone appeared a few times. The chain has TRBV5-5 and TRBJ1-5; D gene unclear. The CDR3 has 15 amino acids. V dropped 4 bases and J dropped 5 bases, with 16 bases sitting between them. CDR1 is SGHKS, CDR2 YYEKEE, per germline (reference sequence). CDR3 in amino acids: CASSPSGEYHQPQHF. As DNA, the CDR3 is TGTGCCAGCAGCCCGTCCGGGGAGTATCATCAGCCCCAGCATTTT.

This clone was seen just once. This sequence joins TRBV3-1 (or the pseudogene TRBV3-2) and TRBJ1-4; TRBD1 agrees at 7 bases. Germline-derived CDR1 and CDR2 are LGHDT and YNNKEL (reference sequence). V was pared by 3 bases and J by 2 bases, with 3 bases of the junction left unmatched. This CDR3 spans 15 amino acids. The CDR3 is CASSQTGTTNEKLFF. The CDR3, as DNA: TGTGCCAGCAGCCAGACAGGGACTACTAATGAAAAACTGTTTTTT.

The genes are TRBV5-1 and TRBJ1-5; TRBD1 might be the D (5 bases). The CDR3 covers 13 residues. Germline CDR1 SGHRS, CDR2 YFSETQ. V was pared by 4 bases and J by 10 bases, with 15 bases between. As DNA, the CDR3 is TGCGCCAGCAGCAGCAGGGAGGGCGAACCCCAGCATTTT. Translating it yields CASSSREGEPQHF. The variable domain in full, with the rest retrieved from reference TRBV5-1 and TRBJ1-5, is KAGVTQTPRYLIKTRGQQVTLSCSPISGHRSVSWYQQTPGQGLQFLFEYFSETQRNKGNFPGRFSGRQFSNSRSEMNVSTLELGDSALYLCASSSREGEPQHFGDGTRLSIL.

This clone has just one count. J is TRBJ1-1 and V is TRBV11-2; the D gene is possibly TRBD1 (5 bases). Deletions cut 0 bases from V and 0 bases from J, with 14 bases between. This CDR3 spans 17 amino acids. The V gene's germline CDR1 is SGHAT and CDR2 FQNNGV. The CDR3 loop is CASSLDNVRRVNTEAFF. Here the CDR3 DNA reads TGTGCCAGCAGCTTAGATAACGTCCGCAGGGTGAACACTGAAGCTTTCTTT.